This TCR beta chain comes out of a study of graft-versus-host responses after intestinal transplantation. Assay used: immunoSEQ multiplex PCR; TCRdb lists only in-frame clones, some missing. The table has 95,000 to 100,000 clones, roughly 88% seen once. This CDR3 contains 12 residues. Germline CDR1 SGDLS, CDR2 YYNGEE. V dropped 4 bases and J dropped 2 bases, with 6 bases sitting between them. Concerning this clone itself: The antigen is not known.

Study results and limitations: Some GvH clones appeared in ileal mucosa or blood before recipient bone marrow.

The chain is built from TRBV9 and TRBJ1-2; weak D call: TRBD1 (5 bases). Sequenced here: PBMCs, sampled 255 days after intestinal transplant. This TCR came from a human patient who received an intestinal transplant, so some T cells may come from the graft donor. CDR3 loop: CASSRDNYGYTF. The CDR3 coding sequence is TGTGCCAGCAGCCGGGACAACTATGGCTACACCTTC.